The 3 T cell receptor beta chains listed next were all sequenced from one sample in a study of fetal regulatory T cell absence and autoimmunity (dated 2017 in TCRdb). Library construction relied on the immunoSEQ multiplex PCR assay. TCRdb took over this immuneACCESS table, retaining in-frame rearrangements with V and J assigned. Such tables are incomplete; in checked studies, under half of the missing clones stem from an unresolved V gene, and the remainder is unexplained. The sample has approximately 49,000 clones on record, roughly 83% of them singletons. The ten largest account for about 0.41% of the sample. The specimen sequenced was cord blood. The source of these receptors is a newborn boy with IPEX syndrome.

This chain joins TRBV19 and TRBJ2-1; the D is unclear. In germline, CDR1 is LNHDA, CDR2 SQIVND (reference sequence). The V and J ends lost 3 bases and 8 bases respectively, with 8 bases between them. CDR3 size: 12 residues. The DNA for the CDR3 is TGTGCCAGTAGTATGTCAGTCTATGAGCAGTTCTTC. This translates into CASSMSVYEQFF.

The chain carries TRBV5-5 and TRBJ2-7; 8 positions agree with TRBD1. V shed 4 bases and J 2 bases; nucleotides not matched to a gene: 8. The length of the CDR3 is 15 residues. Germline assignment: CDR1 SGHKS and CDR2 YYEKEE (reference sequence). This CDR3 reads CASSHLGTGAYEQYF. The CDR3 nucleotides are TGTGCCAGCAGCCATCTGGGGACAGGAGCCTACGAGCAGTACTTC.

In its sample, this clone was seen once. V is TRBV10-3 and J is TRBJ1-3, with D tentatively TRBD1 (5 bases). CDR1 and CDR2 from the germline V gene are ENHRY and SYGVKD. The V gene lost 7 bases and the J gene lost 4 bases, with 11 bases spanning the gap. CDR3 length equals 13 residues. In nucleotides, the CDR3 is TGTGCCATCATCGCCGGGGGAGGAAACACCATATATTTT. The encoded protein is CAIIAGGGNTIYF.